This T cell receptor (beta chain) came from a study of monozygotic twins with inflammatory bowel disease. Study outcomes and limitations: In these data, no single strong IBD-associated signal or clonotype received support.

The CDR3 totals 14 residues. From germline, CDR1 is SEHNR and CDR2 FQNEAQ (reference sequence). In the case of this clonotype: Its antigen is still unknown.

Following a re-call of the 5' RACE reads, TCRdb has one entry per CDR3 protein and lacks DNA. Its table records a few hundred thousand distinct CDR3 sequences. The genes are TRBV7-9 and TRBJ2-2. This receptor was taken from a human donor with ulcerative colitis or Crohn's disease, or a healthy co-twin of an affected twin (not recorded which). Sequenced: blood. This CDR3 reads CASNEQANTGELFF.